This T cell receptor beta chain was recorded in a study of cytomegalovirus exposure and HLA in healthy donors (dated by TCRdb to 2016 to 2017). Regarding the research as a whole: An earlier analysis of under 600 of the donors reported approximately 270 Gb of sequence data and 120 million or so unique TCR beta sequences from about 180 million T cells. An early release that covered several hundred HLA-typed donors contained 300 to 350 gigabases of sequencing data and some 87 million unique TCR sequences. Of the roughly 400 genotyped donors, less than 85% were placed in the genetic ancestry cluster associated with self-reported Caucasian donors. The study aimed to test whether cataloging public T cell receptors could reveal signatures of past pathogen exposure. The study profiled the T cell repertoires of about 720 subjects by immunosequencing and related them to cytomegalovirus serostatus. Along with the approximately 700-subject first cohort, a separate validation cohort of roughly 110 different subjects was used. The study combined high-throughput TCR immunosequencing, statistical association of individual TCRs with disease status, and machine learning to predict cytomegalovirus infection status. A later analysis re-analyzed previously published TCR beta repertoires from 650 to 800 donors and added high-resolution HLA genotyping to study TCR occurrence patterns. The later analysis used no new phenotypic data to find candidate immune exposures, relying instead on TCR beta sequences and their occurrence across donors. An earlier analysis of approximately 580 of the donors used high-throughput TCR beta sequencing to judge whether each TCR beta V gene segment behaved as functional or pseudogenic. Donor age, sex, ethnicity and CMV serostatus were compiled alongside the repertoire data. A later genetic analysis took genome-wide SNP genotypes for about 55% of the roughly 700 donors and used that subset as a discovery cohort. All discovery cohort repertoires had been generated on a single sequencing platform. HLA typing covered class I and class II loci at four-digit resolution. The number of donors typed differed by locus, with roughly 620-640 for A, B, C, DRB1 and DQB1, over 500 for DQA1, approximately 580 for DPA1, and about 450 for DPB1. Roughly five DR-DQ haplotypes were treated as single units for association and clustering because of strong linkage in the cohort. Among roughly 400 genotyped donors of the cohort, an average of roughly 240,000 unique TCR beta nucleotide sequences were sequenced per donor, roughly 20% of them non-productive. Study-level results and caveats: A total of roughly 160 TCR beta chains were listed by the study as associated with cytomegalovirus. The 87-base-pair reads could not distinguish some IMGT-functional V segments, including TRBV6-2 and TRBV6-3, so those segments were excluded. The presence/absence analyses assumed that sequencing depth was roughly uniform across donors, and that assumption may not be true. Strong co-occurrence of HLA alleles, especially DR and DQ, made assigning TCR associations to individual alleles difficult. CMV serostatus was the only immune exposure information available for the cohort. Correlated functional status among segregating V segments might be attributable to linkage disequilibrium, but an unknown experimental factor could not be ruled out. The earlier analysis of 587 of the donors excluded roughly 16 rarely observed V segments, including chromosome 9 orphons, because counts were too low. A cluster of highly shared sequence variants was judged likely to represent a technical artifact of the sequencing pipeline. In this cohort, only TCR beta chains were sequenced, and detectable features were limited by the absence of alpha or paired-chain data. According to a later analysis, parvovirus B19, influenza, CMV and Epstein-Barr virus appeared linked to several top co-occurrence clusters. A further reported finding was that TCR beta sequences accurately predicted the HLA-A and HLA-B alleles for most subjects in the first cohort. In vitro tests confirmed that three of the cytomegalovirus-associated TCR beta chains recognize cytomegalovirus antigens. In a later analysis, the rate of TCR association differed among HLA loci, with DRB1 alleles having the most associated TCRs and HLA-C alleles having the fewest. In an earlier analysis of 450 to 750 of the donors, most TCR beta V segments appeared in productive rearrangements about 90% or about 30% of the time, broadly matching IMGT annotations. In a later analysis, HLA-associated TCR beta chains were found to be more clonally expanded and to have lower generation probabilities than equally common non-associated chains. In both the original and validation cohorts, the classifier was reported to diagnose cytomegalovirus status with high specificity and sensitivity. Specific HLA alleles were associated with about 17,000 TCR beta sequences at a false discovery rate of 0.05 in a later analysis. The authors suggested that the approach could potentially be generalized to other disease states and immunological phenotypes. HLA typing was unavailable for some donors at each locus, so association tests used only the typed subset. In a later genetic analysis, fewer N-insertions in productive TCRs were reported among donors in an Asian-associated ancestry cluster than the roughly 700-donor mean. V-gene and J-gene trimming of TCR beta chains was associated with a missense DCLRE1C variant in a later genetic analysis, and the association was replicated in an independent cohort. Most TCR sequences were seen in very few donors, while some public TCRs were found in many individuals. In a later analysis, most CMV-associated TCR beta chains were found to appear HLA-restricted, with HLA associations seemingly driven largely by CMV exposure.

Libraries were constructed by the immunoSEQ multiplex PCR assay. A mixture of 60 forward primers for TCR Vbeta segments and 13 reverse primers for TCR Jbeta segments was used in the multiplex PCR. Amplification of the CDR3 region of rearranged TCR beta genes was performed with a multiplex PCR assay on genomic DNA. Amplified TCR beta libraries were sequenced as 87-base-pair reads on the Illumina HiSeq System. Per the source publication's procedure: In a later analysis, tens of millions of unique TCR beta chains were counted across the roughly 610 repertoires, and roughly 11 million of these chains were shared by at least two donors. Raw reads were error-corrected and collapsed into unique sequences by a nearest-neighbor algorithm in which closely related sequences were merged to remove PCR and sequencing errors. To assign V, D and J gene segments, CDR3 sequences were aligned to IMGT reference sequences. For a sequence to be retained, a match of at least six nucleotides to both a V gene segment and a J gene segment was required. Rearrangements were called productive when the CDR3 lacked stop codons and stayed in frame with V and J; all others were non-productive. Following IMGT convention, CDR3 was defined as the stretch from the second conserved V-encoded cysteine to the conserved J-encoded phenylalanine. The earlier analysis of about 570 of the donors excluded any sequence lacking an unambiguous match to a single V gene segment. An earlier analysis of over 450 of the donors classified V segments as functional when productive rearrangements were above 56.7% and as segregating when the standard deviation between donors was above 5%. A statistical classification framework was built to diagnose cytomegalovirus status from the catalog of TCR beta chain sequences. In a later analysis, V and J genes were assigned by comparing TCR nucleotide sequences against IMGT/GENE-DB human TR gene sequences. The TCRdist pipeline was used in a later analysis to assign CDR3 sequences and most-parsimonious VDJ recombination scenarios. In a later analysis, each TCR beta chain was defined by its CDR3 amino acid sequence together with its V-gene family, and reads without a unique V-gene family were excluded. To address suspected cross-contamination and a sequencing artifact, a later analysis removed several hundred highly shared, low-generation-probability nucleotide sequences. In a later analysis, a clonal expansion index for each public chain was calculated from normalized within-repertoire ranks of inferred template counts. A later analysis computed generation probabilities with a VDJ recombination model fitted to out-of-frame rearrangements, and checked the results against IGoR. In a later analysis, TCR-TCR, TCR-HLA and TCR-CMV co-occurrence was scored with hypergeometric tests, and a repertoire-size bias correction was applied to TCR pairs. False discovery rates were estimated in a later analysis by permuting HLA or CMV assignments 20 times. A later analysis grouped co-occurring TCRs with DBSCAN, adding TCRdist sequence similarity when clustering within HLA-allele-positive subsets. Repertoires with fewer than 30,000 or more than 120,000 public chains, plus five repertoires with anomalous nucleotide sharing, were excluded from co-occurrence clustering. Held by TCRdb, this immuneACCESS table contains in-frame sequences only and omits some clones. Under half of the omission traces to an unresolved V gene where checked; the cause of the rest is unknown. The DNA gave D and trimming, while V, J and clone size come from that table. The sample contains 120,000 or so clones, approximately 72% of them found a single time. The biggest ten clones account for over 1.5% of the sample.

A remark on this clone: The target of this receptor is not known. No much larger clonotype is one base removed from it; base qualities were not supplied.

The cohort comprised 670 or so healthy bone marrow donors. Cohort members were all nominally healthy when sampled, although unrecorded immune exposures were likely present. The donor tested CMV seronegative and was one of the 352 seronegative cohort members. A peripheral blood sample was provided by each donor, and peripheral blood mononuclear cells were used for TCR beta sequencing. Genomic DNA extraction from the blood cell samples was performed with the Qiagen DNeasy Blood Extraction Kit. As encoded in the germline V gene (reference sequence), CDR1 is MNHEY while CDR2 is SMNVEV. For this chain, trimming is 5 bases at the V end and 1 base at the J end, and the number of junction bases without a gene match is 2. Including cysteine and phenylalanine, the CDR3 has 15 amino acids. The retained sequence is limited to the CDR3, 45 bases, with the frame set at the first base.

The receptor comes from a man younger than 35 in good health and CMV-seronegative. The chain uses TRBV27 and TRBJ2-1, and TRBD1 matches 10 of the central bases. The sequenced sample was PBMCs. The CDR3 here reads CASSGDRGSYNEQFF. The nucleotide sequence reads TGTGCCAGCAGTGGGGACAGGGGTTCCTACAATGAGCAGTTCTTC.